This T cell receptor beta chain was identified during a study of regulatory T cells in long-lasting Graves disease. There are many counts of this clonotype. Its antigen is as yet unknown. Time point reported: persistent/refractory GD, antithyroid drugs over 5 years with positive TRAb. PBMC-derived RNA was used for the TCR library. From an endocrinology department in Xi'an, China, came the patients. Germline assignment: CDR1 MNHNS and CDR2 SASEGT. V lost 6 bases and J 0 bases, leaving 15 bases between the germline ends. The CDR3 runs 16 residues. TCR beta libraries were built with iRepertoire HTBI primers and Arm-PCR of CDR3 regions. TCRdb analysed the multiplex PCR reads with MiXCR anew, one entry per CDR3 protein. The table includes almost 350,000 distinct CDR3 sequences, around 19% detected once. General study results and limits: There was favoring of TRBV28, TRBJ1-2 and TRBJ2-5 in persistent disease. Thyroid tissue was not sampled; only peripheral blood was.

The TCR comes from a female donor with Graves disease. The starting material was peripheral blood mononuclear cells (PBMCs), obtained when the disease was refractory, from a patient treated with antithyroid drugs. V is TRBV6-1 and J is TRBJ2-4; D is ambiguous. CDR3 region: CASRPARLLAKNIQYF. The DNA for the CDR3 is TGTGCCAGCAGACCCGCCCGTCTACTAGCCAAAAACATTCAGTACTTC.